This TCR beta chain came from a study of CD8+CD57+ T cells in acquired aplastic anemia. Study in general: The sorted CD4+ and CD8+ cells yielded an average approximately 3 ug of DNA.

This clonotype occurred a few times. The antigen is unknown. For sequencing, patients were chosen who had shown expansion of CD8+CD57+ cells by flow cytometry. Every patient presented with severe acquired aplastic anemia. Receipt of therapy had not occurred in any patient by the time of blood sampling. Whole-study findings and limits: Sharing between patients and controls was observed for twenty-nine CD8+ CDR3 sequences.

The TCR beta profiling, which covered VDJ combination and CDR3 sequence, was carried out using genomic DNA as the template. One entry per CDR3 protein results from TCRdb running MiXCR on the reads. The data hold 450,000 to 550,000 distinct CDR3 sequences, with around a third observed a single time. Per germline, CDR1 MNHEY and CDR2 SMNVEV (reference sequence). The CDR3 has 16 amino acids. The V gene lost 5 bases and the J gene lost 6 bases, with 23 bases spanning the gap. The chain has TRBV27 and TRBJ2-7; the D call may be TRBD1 or TRBD2 (5 bases each). This sequence originates from a human donor with aplastic anemia. Sequencing used sorted CD4+, CD8+, or CD8+CD57+ T cells (not recorded which) from PBMCs. CDR3 DNA: TGTGCCAGCAGTCTCCGGGCCGGTTGGGGGTCCGCCGAGCAGTACTTC. This codes for CASSLRAGWGSAEQYF.